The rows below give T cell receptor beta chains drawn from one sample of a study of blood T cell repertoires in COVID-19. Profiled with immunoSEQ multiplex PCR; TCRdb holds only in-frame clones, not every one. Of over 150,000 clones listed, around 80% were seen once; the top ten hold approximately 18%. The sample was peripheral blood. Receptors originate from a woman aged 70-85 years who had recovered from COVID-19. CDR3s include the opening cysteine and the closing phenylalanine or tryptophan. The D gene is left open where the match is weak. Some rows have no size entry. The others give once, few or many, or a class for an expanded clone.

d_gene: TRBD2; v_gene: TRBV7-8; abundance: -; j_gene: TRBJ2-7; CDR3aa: CASSPRTSGYSYEQYF; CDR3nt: TGTGCCAGCAGCCCCCGGACTAGCGGTTACTCCTACGAGCAGTACTTC
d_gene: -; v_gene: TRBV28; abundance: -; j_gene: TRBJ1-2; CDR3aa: CASSLWEPDSNYGYTF; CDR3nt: TGTGCCAGCAGTTTATGGGAACCGGACTCTAACTATGGCTACACCTTC
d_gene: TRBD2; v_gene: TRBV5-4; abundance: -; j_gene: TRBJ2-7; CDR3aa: CASSPRGVAYEQYF; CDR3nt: TGTGCCAGCAGCCCCCGGGGGGTGGCCTACGAGCAGTACTTC
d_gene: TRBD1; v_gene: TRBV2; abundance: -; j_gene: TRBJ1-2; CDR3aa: CASNLRTGGDYGYTF; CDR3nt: TGTGCCAGCAACCTCCGGACAGGGGGCGACTATGGCTACACCTTC
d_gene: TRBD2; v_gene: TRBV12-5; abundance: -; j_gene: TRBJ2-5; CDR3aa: CASGLGTSHQETQYF; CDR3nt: TGTGCTAGTGGTTTGGGGACTAGCCACCAAGAGACCCAGTACTTC
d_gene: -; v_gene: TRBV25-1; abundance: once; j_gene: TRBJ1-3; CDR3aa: CASIRSGGNTIYF; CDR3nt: TGTGCCAGCATCCGGAGCGGTGGAAACACCATATATTTT
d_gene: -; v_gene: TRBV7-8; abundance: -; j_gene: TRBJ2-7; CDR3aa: CASSLAAGLPVYF; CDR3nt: TGTGCCAGCAGCTTAGCGGCAGGCCTTCCGGTTTACTTC
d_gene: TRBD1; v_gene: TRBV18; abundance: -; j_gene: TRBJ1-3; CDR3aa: CASSPGQGDTIYF; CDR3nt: TGTGCCAGCTCCCCGGGACAGGGTGACACCATATATTTT
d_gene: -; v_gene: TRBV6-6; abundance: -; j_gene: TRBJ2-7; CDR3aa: CASSYRQGGIAEQYF; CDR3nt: TGTGCCAGCAGTTACCGGCAGGGCGGAATAGCCGAGCAGTACTTC
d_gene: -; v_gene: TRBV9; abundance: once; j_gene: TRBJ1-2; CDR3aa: CASSVDPGGNLYGYTF; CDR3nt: TGTGCCAGCAGCGTAGACCCGGGGGGCAACCTATATGGCTACACCTTC
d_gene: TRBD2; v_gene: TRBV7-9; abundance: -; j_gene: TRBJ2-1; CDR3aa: CASSRNVLAGKGLNEQFF; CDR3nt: TGTGCCAGCAGCCGAAACGTACTAGCGGGTAAGGGTTTGAATGAGCAGTTCTTC
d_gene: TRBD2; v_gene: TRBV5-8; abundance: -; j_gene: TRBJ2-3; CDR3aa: CASSPGTSGTPWDTQYF; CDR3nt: TGTGCCAGCAGCCCCGGGACTAGCGGGACCCCGTGGGATACGCAGTATTTT
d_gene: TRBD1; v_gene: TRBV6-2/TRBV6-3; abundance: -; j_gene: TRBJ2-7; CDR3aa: CASSYPAGGTTYEQYF; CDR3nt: TGTGCCAGCAGTTACCCCGCAGGGGGTACGACCTACGAGCAGTACTTC
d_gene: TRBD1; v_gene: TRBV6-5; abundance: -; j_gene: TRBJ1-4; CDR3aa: CASSEQTGGNEKLFF; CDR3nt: TGTGCCAGCAGCGAGCAGACAGGGGGTAATGAAAAACTGTTTTTT
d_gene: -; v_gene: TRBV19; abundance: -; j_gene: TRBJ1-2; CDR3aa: CASSRGSAGALYGYTF; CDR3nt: TGTGCCAGTAGTAGGGGATCGGCTGGGGCCCTATATGGCTACACCTTC
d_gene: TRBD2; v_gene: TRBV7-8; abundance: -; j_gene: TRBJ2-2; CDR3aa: CASSPGLAGVQNTGELFF; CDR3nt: TGTGCCAGCAGCCCAGGACTAGCGGGAGTTCAGAACACCGGGGAGCTGTTTTTT
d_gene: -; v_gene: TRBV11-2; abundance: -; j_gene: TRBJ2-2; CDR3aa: CASSHHRTAYTGELFF; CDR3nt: TGTGCCAGCAGCCACCATAGGACAGCCTACACCGGGGAGCTGTTTTTT
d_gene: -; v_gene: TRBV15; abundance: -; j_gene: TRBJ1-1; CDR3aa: CATSRVLESWSFF; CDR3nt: TGTGCCACCAGCAGAGTCCTGGAGAGCTGGTCTTTCTTT
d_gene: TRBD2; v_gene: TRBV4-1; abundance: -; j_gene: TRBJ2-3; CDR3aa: CASSQDRVGTSSWADTQYF; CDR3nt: TGCGCCAGCAGCCAAGATAGGGTGGGGACTAGTAGTTGGGCAGATACGCAGTATTTT